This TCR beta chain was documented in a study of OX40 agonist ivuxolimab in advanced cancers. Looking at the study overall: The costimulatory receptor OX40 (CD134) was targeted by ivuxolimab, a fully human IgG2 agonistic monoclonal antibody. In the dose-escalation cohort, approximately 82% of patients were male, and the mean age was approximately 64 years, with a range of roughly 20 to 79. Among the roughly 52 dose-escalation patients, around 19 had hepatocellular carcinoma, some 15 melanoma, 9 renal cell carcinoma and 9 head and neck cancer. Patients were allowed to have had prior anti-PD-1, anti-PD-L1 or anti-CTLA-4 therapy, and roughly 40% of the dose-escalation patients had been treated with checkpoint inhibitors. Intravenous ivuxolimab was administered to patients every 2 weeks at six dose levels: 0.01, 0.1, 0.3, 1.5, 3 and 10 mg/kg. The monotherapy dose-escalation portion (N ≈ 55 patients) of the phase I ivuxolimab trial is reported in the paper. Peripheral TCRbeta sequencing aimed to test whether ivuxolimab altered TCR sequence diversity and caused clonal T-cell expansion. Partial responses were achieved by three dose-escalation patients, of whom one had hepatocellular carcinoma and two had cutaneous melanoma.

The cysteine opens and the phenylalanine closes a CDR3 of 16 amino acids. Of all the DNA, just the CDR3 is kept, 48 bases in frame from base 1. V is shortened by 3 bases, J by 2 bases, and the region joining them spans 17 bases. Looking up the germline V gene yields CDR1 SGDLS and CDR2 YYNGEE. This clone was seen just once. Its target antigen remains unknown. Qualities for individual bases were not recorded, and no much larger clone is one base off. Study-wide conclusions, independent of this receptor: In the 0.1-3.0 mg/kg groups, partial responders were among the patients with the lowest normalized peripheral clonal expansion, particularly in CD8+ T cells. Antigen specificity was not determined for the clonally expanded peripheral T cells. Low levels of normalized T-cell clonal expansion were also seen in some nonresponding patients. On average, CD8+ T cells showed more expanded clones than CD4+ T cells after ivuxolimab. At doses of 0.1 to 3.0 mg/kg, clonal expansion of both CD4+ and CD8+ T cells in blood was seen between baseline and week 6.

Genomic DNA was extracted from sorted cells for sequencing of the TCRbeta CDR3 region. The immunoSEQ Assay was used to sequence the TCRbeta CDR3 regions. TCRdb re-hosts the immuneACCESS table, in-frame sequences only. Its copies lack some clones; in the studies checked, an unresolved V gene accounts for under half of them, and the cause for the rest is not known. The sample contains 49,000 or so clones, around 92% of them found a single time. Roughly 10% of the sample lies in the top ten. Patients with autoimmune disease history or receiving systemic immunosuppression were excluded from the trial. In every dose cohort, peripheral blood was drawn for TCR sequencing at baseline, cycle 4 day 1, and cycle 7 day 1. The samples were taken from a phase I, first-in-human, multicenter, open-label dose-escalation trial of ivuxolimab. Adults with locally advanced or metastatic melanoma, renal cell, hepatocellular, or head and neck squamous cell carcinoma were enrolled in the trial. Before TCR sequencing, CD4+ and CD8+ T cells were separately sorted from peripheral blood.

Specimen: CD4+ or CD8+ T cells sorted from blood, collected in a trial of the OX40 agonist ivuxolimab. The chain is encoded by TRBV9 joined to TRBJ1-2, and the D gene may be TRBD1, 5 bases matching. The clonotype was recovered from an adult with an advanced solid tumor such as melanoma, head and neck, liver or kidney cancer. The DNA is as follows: TGTGCCAGCAGCGCGACAGAGGGCCTTTCAAACTATGGCTACACCTTC. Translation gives CASSATEGLSNYGYTF.